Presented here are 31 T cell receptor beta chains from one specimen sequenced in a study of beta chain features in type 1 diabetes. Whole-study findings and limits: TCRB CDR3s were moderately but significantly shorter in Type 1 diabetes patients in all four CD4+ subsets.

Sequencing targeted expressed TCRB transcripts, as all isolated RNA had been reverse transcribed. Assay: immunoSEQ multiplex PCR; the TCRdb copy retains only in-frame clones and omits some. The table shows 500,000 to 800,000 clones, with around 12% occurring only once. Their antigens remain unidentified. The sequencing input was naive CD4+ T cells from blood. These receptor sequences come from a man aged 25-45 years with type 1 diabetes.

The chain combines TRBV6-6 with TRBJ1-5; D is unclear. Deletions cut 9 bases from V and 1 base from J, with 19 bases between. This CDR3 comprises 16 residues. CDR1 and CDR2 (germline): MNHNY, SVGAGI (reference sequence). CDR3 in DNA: TGTGCCAGTGGCGACCCCAACTATGGGAGCAATCAGCCCCAGCATTTT. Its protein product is CASGDPNYGSNQPQHF.

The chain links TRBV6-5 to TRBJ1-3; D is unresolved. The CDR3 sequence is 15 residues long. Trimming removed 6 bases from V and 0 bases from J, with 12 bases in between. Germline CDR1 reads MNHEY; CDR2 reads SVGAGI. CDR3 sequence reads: CASRPVQLSGNTIYF. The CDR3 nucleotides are TGTGCCAGCAGACCAGTACAGCTCTCTGGAAACACCATATATTTT.

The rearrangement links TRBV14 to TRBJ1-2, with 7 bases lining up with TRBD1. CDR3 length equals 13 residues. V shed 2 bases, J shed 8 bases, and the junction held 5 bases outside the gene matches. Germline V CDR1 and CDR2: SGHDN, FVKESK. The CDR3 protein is CASSQRQGGGYTF. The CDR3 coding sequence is TGTGCCAGCAGCCAAAGACAGGGAGGAGGCTACACCTTC.

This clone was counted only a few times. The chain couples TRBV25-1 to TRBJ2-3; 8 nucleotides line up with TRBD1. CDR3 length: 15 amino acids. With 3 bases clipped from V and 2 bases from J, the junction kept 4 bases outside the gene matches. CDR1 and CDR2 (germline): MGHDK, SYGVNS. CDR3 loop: CASSEDRDHTDTQYF. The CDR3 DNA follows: TGTGCCAGCAGTGAGGACAGGGACCACACAGATACGCAGTATTTT.

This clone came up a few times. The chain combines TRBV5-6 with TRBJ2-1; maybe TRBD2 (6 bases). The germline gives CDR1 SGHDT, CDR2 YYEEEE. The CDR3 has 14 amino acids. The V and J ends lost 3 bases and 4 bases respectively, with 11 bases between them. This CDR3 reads CASSSGVGYNEQFF. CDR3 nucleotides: TGTGCCAGCAGCTCGGGGGTCGGGTACAATGAGCAGTTCTTC. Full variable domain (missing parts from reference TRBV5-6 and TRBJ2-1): DAGVTQSPTHLIKTRGQQVTLRCSPKSGHDTVSWYQQALGQGPQFIFQYYEEEERQRGNFPDRFSGHQFPNYSSELNVNALLLGDSALYLCASSSGVGYNEQFFGPGTRLTVL.

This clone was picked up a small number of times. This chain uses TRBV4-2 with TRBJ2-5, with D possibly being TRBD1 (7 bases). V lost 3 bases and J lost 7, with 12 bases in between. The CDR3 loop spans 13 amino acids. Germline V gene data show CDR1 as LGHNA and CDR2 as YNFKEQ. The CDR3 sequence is CASSQYRGGTQYF. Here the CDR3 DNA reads TGTGCCAGCAGCCAGTACAGGGGAGGGACCCAGTACTTC.

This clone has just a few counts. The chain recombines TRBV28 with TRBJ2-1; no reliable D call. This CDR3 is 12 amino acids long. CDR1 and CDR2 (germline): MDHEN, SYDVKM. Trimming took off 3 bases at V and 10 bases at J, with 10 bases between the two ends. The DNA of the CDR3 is TGTGCCAGCAGTTTTGGCTCCAGGGAGCAGTTCTTC. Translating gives CASSFGSREQFF. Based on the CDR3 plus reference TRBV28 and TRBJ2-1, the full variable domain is DVKVTQSSRYLVKRTGEKVFLECVQDMDHENMFWYRQDPGLGLRLIYFSYDVKMKEKGDIPEGYSVSREKKERFSLILESASTNQTSMYLCASSFGSREQFFGPGTRLTVL.

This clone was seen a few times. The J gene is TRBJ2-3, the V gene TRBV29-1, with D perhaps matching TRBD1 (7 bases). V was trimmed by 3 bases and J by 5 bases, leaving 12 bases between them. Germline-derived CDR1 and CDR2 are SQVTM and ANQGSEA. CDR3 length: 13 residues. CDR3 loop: CSVDRGALDTQYF. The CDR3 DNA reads TGCAGCGTTGACAGGGGGGCCCTAGATACGCAGTATTTT.

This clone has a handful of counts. The CDR3 DNA reads TGTGCCAGCAGCTTCATGCCAGGAAGCTCTGGGGCCAACGTCCTGACTTTC. It codes for CASSFMPGSSGANVLTF. The chain uses TRBV9 and TRBJ2-6, with no clear D. The V end lost 4 bases, the J end lost 0 bases, and 14 bases lay between the germline ends. Germline CDR1 reads SGDLS; CDR2 reads YYNGEE. This CDR3 has 17 residues.

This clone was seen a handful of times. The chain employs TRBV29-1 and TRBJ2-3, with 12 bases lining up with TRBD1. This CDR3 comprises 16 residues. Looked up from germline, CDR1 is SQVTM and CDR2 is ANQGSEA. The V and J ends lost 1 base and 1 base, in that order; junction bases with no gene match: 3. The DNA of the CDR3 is TGCAGCGTTGAAGCCGGGACAGGGGGCGGCACAGATACGCAGTATTTT. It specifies CSVEAGTGGGTDTQYF.

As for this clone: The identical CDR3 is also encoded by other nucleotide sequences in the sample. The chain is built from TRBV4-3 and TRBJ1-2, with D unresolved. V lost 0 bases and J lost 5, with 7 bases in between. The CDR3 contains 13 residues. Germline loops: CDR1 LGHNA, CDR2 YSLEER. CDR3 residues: CASSQDRGYGYTF. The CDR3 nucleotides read TGCGCCAGCAGCCAAGATCGGGGTTATGGCTACACCTTC.

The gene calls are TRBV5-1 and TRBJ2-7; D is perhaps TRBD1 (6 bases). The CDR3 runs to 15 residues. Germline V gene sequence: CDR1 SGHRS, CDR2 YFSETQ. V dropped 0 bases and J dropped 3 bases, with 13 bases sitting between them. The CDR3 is CASSLGQVGGYEQYF. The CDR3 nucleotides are TGCGCCAGCAGCTTGGGACAGGTTGGCGGCTACGAGCAGTACTTC.

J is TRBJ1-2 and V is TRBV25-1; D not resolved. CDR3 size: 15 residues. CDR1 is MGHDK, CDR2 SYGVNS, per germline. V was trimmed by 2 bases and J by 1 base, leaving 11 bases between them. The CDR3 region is CASSERGQINYGYTF. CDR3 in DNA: TGTGCCAGCAGTGAACGAGGGCAGATTAACTATGGCTACACCTTC.

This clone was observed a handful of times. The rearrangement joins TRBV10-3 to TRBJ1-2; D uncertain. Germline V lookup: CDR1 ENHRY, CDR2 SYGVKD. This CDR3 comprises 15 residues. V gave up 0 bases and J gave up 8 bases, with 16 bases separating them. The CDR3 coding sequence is TGTGCCATCAGTGAGTCGGCAGCCCCGGAGGGCGGCTACACCTTC. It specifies CAISESAAPEGGYTF.

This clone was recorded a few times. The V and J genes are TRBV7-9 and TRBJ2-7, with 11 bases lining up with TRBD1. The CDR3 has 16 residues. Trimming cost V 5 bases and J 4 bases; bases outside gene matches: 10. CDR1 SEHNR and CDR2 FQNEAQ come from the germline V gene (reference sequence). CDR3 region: CASSPYPDRGLYEQYF. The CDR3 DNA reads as TGTGCCAGCAGCCCCTACCCGGACAGGGGGCTGTACGAGCAGTACTTC.

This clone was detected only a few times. CDR3 sequence: CASSSSGASDTGELFF. CDR3 nucleotide sequence: TGCGCCAGCAGCTCCTCAGGGGCGTCGGACACCGGGGAGCTGTTTTTT. The rearrangement links TRBV5-1 to TRBJ2-2; the D gene is possibly TRBD1 (6 bases). V lost 3 bases and J lost 3, with 15 bases in between. The CDR3 contains 16 residues. CDR1 is SGHRS and CDR2 is YFSETQ in the germline V gene.

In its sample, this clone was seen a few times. The CDR3 region has the DNA TGTGCCAGCAGCTTGGGGGTAACCGGGGAGCTGTTTTTT. Its translation: CASSLGVTGELFF. The chain links TRBV5-6 to TRBJ2-2; D gene ambiguous. Per the germline V gene, CDR1 is SGHDT and CDR2 is YYEEEE. Trimming took 0 bases from V and 5 from J, leaving 5 bases between them. The CDR3 is made up of 13 amino acids.

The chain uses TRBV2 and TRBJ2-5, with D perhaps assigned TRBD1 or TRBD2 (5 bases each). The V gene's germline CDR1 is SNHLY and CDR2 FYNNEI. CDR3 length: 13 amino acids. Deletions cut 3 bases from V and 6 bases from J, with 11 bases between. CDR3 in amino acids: CASSEGRRKTQYF. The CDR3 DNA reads TGTGCCAGCAGTGAGGGACGTAGGAAGACCCAGTACTTC.

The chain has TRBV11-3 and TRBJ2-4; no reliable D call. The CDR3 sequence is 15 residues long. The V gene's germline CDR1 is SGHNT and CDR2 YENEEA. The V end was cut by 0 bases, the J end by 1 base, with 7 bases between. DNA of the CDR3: TGTGCCAGCAGCTTAGAAGGCATGGCCAAAAACATTCAGTACTTC. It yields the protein CASSLEGMAKNIQYF.

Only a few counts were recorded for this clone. The CDR3 DNA reads TGCGCCAGCAGCGCCGGACAGTTGCGCGACTATGGCTACACCTTC. Its protein product is CASSAGQLRDYGYTF. The rearrangement links TRBV5-1 to TRBJ1-2, with D possibly TRBD1 on 6 matching bases. With 4 bases removed from V and 3 bases from J, the gap between germline ends came to 16 bases. From germline, CDR1 is SGHRS and CDR2 YFSETQ. This CDR3 contains 15 residues.

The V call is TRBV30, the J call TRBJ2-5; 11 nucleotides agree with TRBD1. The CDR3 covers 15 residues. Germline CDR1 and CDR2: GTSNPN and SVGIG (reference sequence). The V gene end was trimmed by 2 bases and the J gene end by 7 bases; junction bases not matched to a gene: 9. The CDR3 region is CAWSPRTGGAVTQYF. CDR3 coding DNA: TGTGCCTGGAGTCCAAGGACAGGGGGCGCAGTGACCCAGTACTTC.

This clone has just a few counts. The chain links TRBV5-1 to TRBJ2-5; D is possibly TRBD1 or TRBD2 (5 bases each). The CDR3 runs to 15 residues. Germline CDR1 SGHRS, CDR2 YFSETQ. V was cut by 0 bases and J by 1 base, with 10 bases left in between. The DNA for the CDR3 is TGCGCCAGCAGCTTGGCCCATGGGGGCCAAGAGACCCAGTACTTC. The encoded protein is CASSLAHGGQETQYF.

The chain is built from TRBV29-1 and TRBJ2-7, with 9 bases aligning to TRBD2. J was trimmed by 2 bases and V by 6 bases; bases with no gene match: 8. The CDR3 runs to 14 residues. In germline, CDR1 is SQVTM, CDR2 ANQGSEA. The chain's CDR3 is CSVIYKRGAYEQYF. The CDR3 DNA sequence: TGCAGCGTCATATATAAGCGGGGGGCCTACGAGCAGTACTTC.

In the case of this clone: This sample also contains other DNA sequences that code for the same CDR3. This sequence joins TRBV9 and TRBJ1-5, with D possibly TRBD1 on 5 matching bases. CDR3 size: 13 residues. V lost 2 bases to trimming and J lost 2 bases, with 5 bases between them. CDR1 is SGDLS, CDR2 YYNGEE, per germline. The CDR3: CASSVRGNQPQHF. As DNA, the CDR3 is TGTGCCAGCAGCGTCAGGGGCAATCAGCCCCAGCATTTT.

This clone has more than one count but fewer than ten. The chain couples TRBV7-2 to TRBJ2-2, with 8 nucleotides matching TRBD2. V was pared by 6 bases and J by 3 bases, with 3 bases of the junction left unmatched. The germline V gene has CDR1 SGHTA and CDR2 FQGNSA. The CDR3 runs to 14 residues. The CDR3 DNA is TGTGCCAGCAGGAGCGGGGGCGACACCGGGGAGCTGTTTTTT. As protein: CASRSGGDTGELFF. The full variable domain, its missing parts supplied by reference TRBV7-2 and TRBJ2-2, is GAGVSQSPSNKVTEKGKDVELRCDPISGHTALYWYRQSLGQGLEFLIYFQGNSAPDKSGLPSDRFSAERTGGSVSTLTIQRTQQEDSAVYLCASRSGGDTGELFFGEGSRLTVL.

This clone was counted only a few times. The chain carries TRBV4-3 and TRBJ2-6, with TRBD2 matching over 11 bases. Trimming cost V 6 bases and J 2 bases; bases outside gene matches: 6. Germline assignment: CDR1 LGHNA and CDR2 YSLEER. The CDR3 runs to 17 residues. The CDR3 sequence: CASRAIAGGPGANVLTF. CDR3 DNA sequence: TGCGCCAGCAGGGCGATAGCGGGGGGGCCTGGGGCCAACGTCCTGACTTTC.

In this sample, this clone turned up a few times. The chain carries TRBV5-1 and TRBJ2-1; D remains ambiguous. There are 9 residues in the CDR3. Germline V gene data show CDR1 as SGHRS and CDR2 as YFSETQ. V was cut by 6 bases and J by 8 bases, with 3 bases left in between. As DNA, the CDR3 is TGCGCCAGCAAATATGAGCAGTTCTTC. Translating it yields CASKYEQFF.

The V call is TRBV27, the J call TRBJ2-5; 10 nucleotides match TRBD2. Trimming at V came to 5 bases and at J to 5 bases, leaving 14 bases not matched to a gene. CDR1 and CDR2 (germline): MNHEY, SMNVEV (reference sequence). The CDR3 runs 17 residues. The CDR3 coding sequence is TGTGCCAGCAGTCCCCCTCGGGGAGCGGGGGGGTTGGAGACCCAGTACTTC. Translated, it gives CASSPPRGAGGLETQYF.

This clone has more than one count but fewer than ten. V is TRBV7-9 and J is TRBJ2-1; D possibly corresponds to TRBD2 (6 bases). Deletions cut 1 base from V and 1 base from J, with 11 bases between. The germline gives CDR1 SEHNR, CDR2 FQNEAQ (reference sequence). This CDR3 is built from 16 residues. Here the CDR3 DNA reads TGTGCCAGCAGCTTAGGGGGGGATCTTTCCTACAATGAGCAGTTCTTC. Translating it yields CASSLGGDLSYNEQFF.

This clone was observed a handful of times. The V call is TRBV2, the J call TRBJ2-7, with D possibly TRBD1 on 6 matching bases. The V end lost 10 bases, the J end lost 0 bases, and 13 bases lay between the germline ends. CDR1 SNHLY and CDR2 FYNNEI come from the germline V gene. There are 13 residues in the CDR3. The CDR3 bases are TGTGCCACCTCCGGGACAAGCTCCTACGAGCAGTACTTC. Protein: CATSGTSSYEQYF.

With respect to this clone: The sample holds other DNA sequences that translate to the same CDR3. CDR3 DNA sequence: TGCGCCAGCAGCTTGGGCCCAGGGGTGAACACTGAAGCTTTCTTT. The encoded protein is CASSLGPGVNTEAFF. J is TRBJ1-1 and V is TRBV5-1; maybe TRBD1 (6 bases). The CDR3 runs 15 residues. V was clipped by 0 bases and J by 0 bases, with 9 bases between them. Germline V gene lookup returns CDR1 SGHRS and CDR2 YFSETQ.